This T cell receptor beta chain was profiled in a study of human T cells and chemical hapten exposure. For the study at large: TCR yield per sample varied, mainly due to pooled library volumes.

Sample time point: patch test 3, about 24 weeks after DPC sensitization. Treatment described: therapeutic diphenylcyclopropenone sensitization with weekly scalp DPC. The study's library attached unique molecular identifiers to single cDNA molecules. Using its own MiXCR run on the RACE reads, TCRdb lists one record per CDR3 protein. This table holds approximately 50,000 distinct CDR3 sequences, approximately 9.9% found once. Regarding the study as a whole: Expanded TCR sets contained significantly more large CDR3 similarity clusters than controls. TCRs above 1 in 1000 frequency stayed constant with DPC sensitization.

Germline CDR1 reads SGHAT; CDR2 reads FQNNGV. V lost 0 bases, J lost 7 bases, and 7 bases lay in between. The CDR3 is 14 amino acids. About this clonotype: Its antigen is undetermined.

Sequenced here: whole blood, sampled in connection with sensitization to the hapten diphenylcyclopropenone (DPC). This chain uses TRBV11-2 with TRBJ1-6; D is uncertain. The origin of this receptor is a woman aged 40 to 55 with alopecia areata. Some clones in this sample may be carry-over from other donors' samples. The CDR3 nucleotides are TGTGCCAGCAGCTTAGACGTGGGAAATTCACCCCTCCACTTT. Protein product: CASSLDVGNSPLHF.